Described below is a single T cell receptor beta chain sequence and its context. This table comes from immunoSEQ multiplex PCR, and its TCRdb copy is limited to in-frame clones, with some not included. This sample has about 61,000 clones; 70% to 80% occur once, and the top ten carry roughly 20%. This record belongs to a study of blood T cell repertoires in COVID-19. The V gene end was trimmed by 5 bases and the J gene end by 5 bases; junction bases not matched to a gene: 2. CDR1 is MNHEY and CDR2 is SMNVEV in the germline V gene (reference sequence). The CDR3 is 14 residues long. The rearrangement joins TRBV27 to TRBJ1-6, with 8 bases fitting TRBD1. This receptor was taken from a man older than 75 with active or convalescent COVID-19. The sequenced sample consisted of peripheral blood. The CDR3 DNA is TGTGCCAGCAGTGAGGACAGGGATAATTCACCCCTCCACTTT. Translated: CASSEDRDNSPLHF.